These 30 T cell receptor beta chains originate from one sample sequenced in a study of radiation and T cells in renal cell carcinoma. Sequenced by immunoSEQ multiplex PCR; TCRdb stores in-frame clones only, minus some. This table has tens of thousands of clones, more than 65% appearing once. Specified time point: blood 2 weeks post-SBRT. Treatment of the sample: 15 Gy SBRT to primary tumor, nephrectomy 4 weeks later. The specimen was blood, collected from a patient whose treatment included radiotherapy and nephrectomy. These receptors were obtained from a man between 60 and 75 years old with renal cell carcinoma.

Comment on this clone: The junction and the germline gene differ at one end; a read error may be behind it. The chain couples TRBV14 to TRBJ2-7; TRBD1 agrees at 9 bases. CDR3 length: 14 amino acids. Germline V CDR1 and CDR2: SGHDN, FVKESK. CDR3 sequence: CASSQDQLPGQGFF. CDR3 coding DNA: TGTGCCAGCAGCCAAGATCAACTTCCGGGACAGGGATTCTTC.

This clone has more than one count but fewer than ten. The V gene is TRBV2, the J gene TRBJ2-7; D is undetermined. Trimming took 5 bases from V and 7 from J, leaving 15 bases between them. This CDR3 comprises 13 residues. CDR1 is SNHLY, CDR2 FYNNEI, per germline. The CDR3 DNA follows: TGTGCCAGCAGTCCTACTTGGCTCTGGGAGCAGTACTTC. Its protein product is CASSPTWLWEQYF.

This sequence joins TRBV7-2 and TRBJ2-7; 10 positions match TRBD1. CDR3 length: 13 residues. CDR1 and CDR2 from the germline V gene are SGHTA and FQGNSA. J gave up 9 bases and V 1 base, and 3 bases lay outside the gene matches. The CDR3 loop is CASSLGRTGGQYF. In DNA form, the CDR3 reads TGTGCCAGCAGCTTAGGTCGGACAGGGGGGCAGTACTTC.

The rearrangement joins TRBV2 to TRBJ2-5, with unresolved D. The CDR3 extends over 12 amino acids. The germline V gene has CDR1 SNHLY and CDR2 FYNNEI. The germline V and J ends were trimmed by 7 bases and 2 bases, with 8 bases remaining between them. CDR3 nucleotides: TGTGCCAGCACGGCGGCGCAAGAGACCCAGTACTTC. Residues: CASTAAQETQYF.

The chain recombines TRBV20-1 with TRBJ2-1; D ambiguous. Trimming stripped 8 bases from V and 6 bases from J, with 11 bases between. Germline lookup yields CDR1 DFQATT and CDR2 SNEGSKA (reference sequence). This CDR3 comprises 11 residues. The CDR3 bases are TGCAGTCCGACCGAGGTCAATGAGCAGTTCTTC. This sequence encodes CSPTEVNEQFF.

In its sample, this clone was seen a few times. V gene TRBV6-5 combines with J gene TRBJ1-4, with D unclear. Trimming left V 4 bases short and J 0 bases short, with 9 bases between. The germline gives CDR1 MNHEY, CDR2 SVGAGI. The CDR3 length is 15 residues. The CDR3 sequence is CASSLEGATNEKLFF. The DNA of the CDR3 is TGTGCCAGCAGTTTAGAGGGAGCAACTAATGAAAAACTGTTTTTT.

The rearrangement links TRBV4-2 to TRBJ1-2, with D perhaps matching TRBD1 (6 bases). In germline, CDR1 is LGHNA, CDR2 YNFKEQ. V was shortened by 0 bases and J by 3 bases, with 11 bases between the two germline ends. This CDR3 is 15 amino acids long. The CDR3 protein is CASSQEGTGYYGYTF. The CDR3 coding sequence is TGTGCCAGCAGCCAAGAGGGAACAGGGTACTATGGCTACACCTTC.

This chain links TRBV10-2 with TRBJ2-7, with TRBD2 identical over 7 bases. J was trimmed by 2 bases and V by 6 bases; bases with no gene match: 7. Germline V gene lookup returns CDR1 WSHSY and CDR2 SAAADI. The CDR3 covers 14 residues. The CDR3: CASRPQRGTYEQYF. CDR3 sequence (DNA): TGCGCCAGCAGGCCCCAGCGGGGTACCTACGAGCAGTACTTC.

In nucleotides, the CDR3 is TGTGCCAGCACCCCTTCGGGGCTAGGGGCCAACGTCCTGACTTTC. Its protein product is CASTPSGLGANVLTF. The chain employs TRBV28 and TRBJ2-6; either TRBD1 or TRBD2 may supply D (5 bases each). Trimming removed 7 bases at V and 4 bases at J, with 14 bases between. CDR3 size: 15 residues. Germline CDR1 and CDR2: MDHEN and SYDVKM.

This chain uses TRBV27 with TRBJ1-2; possible D gene TRBD1, 5 bases. The CDR3 runs to 14 residues. V was pared by 3 bases and J by 7 bases, with 15 bases between. The germline V gene encodes CDR1 MNHEY and CDR2 SMNVEV (reference sequence). Written as DNA, the CDR3 is TGTGCCAGCAGTTTTTCGGGGGAAGTAGGTGGCTACACCTTC. It yields the protein CASSFSGEVGGYTF.

The chain recombines TRBV28 with TRBJ1-1; TRBD1 might be the D (5 bases). The CDR3 has 15 amino acids. Trimming took off 4 bases at V and 5 bases at J, with 17 bases between the two ends. CDR1 is MDHEN and CDR2 is SYDVKM in the germline V gene. The CDR3 DNA reads as TGTGCCAGCAGTTCAAAGGGAAGGGGCAGAACTGAAGCTTTCTTT. The encoded protein is CASSSKGRGRTEAFF.

This clone has just one count. The chain links TRBV7-9 to TRBJ2-3, with D perhaps matching TRBD2 (5 bases). This CDR3 is built from 14 residues. Germline V gives CDR1 SEHNR, CDR2 FQNEAQ (reference sequence). Trimming took off 4 bases at V and 6 bases at J, with 14 bases between the two ends. The CDR3 sequence: CASSSNRGTDTQYF. The CDR3 DNA is TGTGCCAGCAGCTCCAATCGGGGAACGGATACGCAGTATTTT. Supplemented by reference TRBV7-9 and TRBJ2-3, the full variable domain reads DTGVSQNPRHKITKRGQNVTFRCDPISEHNRLYWYRQTLGQGPEFLTYFQNEAQLEKSRLLSDRFSAERPKGSFSTLEIQRTEQGDSAMYLCASSSNRGTDTQYFGPGTRLTVL.

The chain is built from TRBV27 and TRBJ2-1; 9 bases map to TRBD2. CDR3 length: 18 residues. V gave up 2 bases and J gave up 6 bases; unmatched junction bases: 14. From germline, CDR1 is MNHEY and CDR2 SMNVEV (reference sequence). The chain's CDR3 is CASSLKGGGSGRVNEQFF. CDR3 nucleotides: TGTGCCAGCAGTTTAAAAGGGGGCGGTAGCGGGAGAGTCAATGAGCAGTTCTTC.

This clone has a single count. This chain connects TRBV2 to TRBJ2-4, with D uncertain. CDR1 is SNHLY, CDR2 FYNNEI, per germline. The CDR3 loop spans 19 amino acids. Trimming removed 3 bases from V and 0 bases from J, with 21 bases in between. The CDR3 protein is CASSDMTGYLSLAKNIQYF. The CDR3 DNA reads as TGTGCCAGCAGTGACATGACGGGCTACCTATCTTTAGCCAAAAACATTCAGTACTTC.

The V gene is TRBV6-5, the J gene TRBJ2-5, with D perhaps matching TRBD1 (6 bases). The CDR3 consists of 13 residues. The germline V gene has CDR1 MNHEY and CDR2 SVGAGI. V lost 2 bases to trimming and J lost 5 bases, with 9 bases between them. The CDR3 loop is CASSYPGAETQYF. In nucleotides, the CDR3 is TGTGCCAGCAGTTACCCAGGGGCGGAGACCCAGTACTTC.

The V gene is TRBV18, the J gene TRBJ2-2; D tentatively fits TRBD1 or TRBD2 (5 bases each). CDR1 and CDR2 from the germline V gene are KGHSH and LQKENI. V lost 0 bases and J lost 0, with 8 bases in between. The CDR3 sequence is 16 residues long. CDR3 sequence: CASSPPGVTNTGELFF. CDR3 DNA: TGTGCCAGCTCACCACCGGGGGTTACGAACACCGGGGAGCTGTTTTTT.

The chain uses TRBV5-4 and TRBJ1-3; D perhaps matches TRBD1 (6 bases). CDR1 SGHNT and CDR2 YYREEE come from the germline V gene (reference sequence). The V and J ends lost 1 base and 7 bases respectively, with 9 bases between them. The CDR3 contains 13 residues. In nucleotides, the CDR3 is TGTGCCAGCAGCTTGCCCCAGGGGAACACCATATATTTT. Encoded protein: CASSLPQGNTIYF.

In DNA, the CDR3 is TGCGCCAGCAGCTTGGTGATAGCGGGACTGGACCTACCCTGGGGATACAATGAGCAGTTCTTC. This translates into CASSLVIAGLDLPWGYNEQFF. The chain employs TRBV5-1 and TRBJ2-1; the match to TRBD2 covers 8 bases. The germline CDR1 and CDR2 sequences are SGHRS and YFSETQ. V was pared by 0 bases and J by 4 bases, with 21 bases of the junction left unmatched. The CDR3 has 21 residues. Full variable domain (outside the CDR3, taken from reference TRBV5-1 and TRBJ2-1): KAGVTQTPRYLIKTRGQQVTLSCSPISGHRSVSWYQQTPGQGLQFLFEYFSETQRNKGNFPGRFSGRQFSNSRSEMNVSTLELGDSALYLCASSLVIAGLDLPWGYNEQFFGPGTRLTVL.

The chain recombines TRBV5-1 with TRBJ2-7, with TRBD2 identical over 13 bases. This CDR3 has 17 amino acids. V lost 4 bases, J lost 2 bases, and 9 bases stayed unmatched. CDR1 is SGHRS, CDR2 YFSETQ, per germline. CDR3 DNA: TGCGCCAGCAGCCTAGGGACTAGCGGGACTAGCCCCTACGAGCAGTACTTC. Its translation is CASSLGTSGTSPYEQYF.

The J gene is TRBJ1-2, the V gene TRBV30; tentative D call: TRBD1 (6 bases). The V and J ends lost 4 bases and 10 bases respectively, with 25 bases between them. Per germline, CDR1 GTSNPN and CDR2 SVGIG (reference sequence). This CDR3 has 15 residues. CDR3 DNA sequence: TGTGCCTGGACTCGTTTCGACAGGAACGTCGGTGACTACACCTTC. This codes for CAWTRFDRNVGDYTF.

CDR3 nucleotide sequence: TGTGCCAGCAGTGAAGCGCGGAGGACTAGCGGTGGCACCGGGGAGCTGTTTTTT. This codes for CASSEARRTSGGTGELFF. This chain joins TRBV2 and TRBJ2-2; 10 nucleotides match TRBD2. The V segment lost 0 bases and the J segment 4 bases; nucleotides outside the gene matches: 8. The CDR3 runs 18 residues. Germline assignment: CDR1 SNHLY and CDR2 FYNNEI. Looking up the rest from reference TRBV2 and TRBJ2-2 gives the full variable domain: EPEVTQTPSHQVTQMGQEVILRCVPISNHLYFYWYRQILGQKVEFLVSFYNNEISEKSEIFDDQFSVERPDGSNFTLKIRSTKLEDSAMYFCASSEARRTSGGTGELFFGEGSRLTVL.

J is TRBJ2-5 and V is TRBV14; no clear D. The DNA end is a closer match to TRBJ2-7, so the J assignment may be wrong. CDR3 size: 12 residues. CDR1 and CDR2 from the germline V gene are SGHDN and FVKESK. The CDR3 protein is CASSLSYYEQYF. DNA for the CDR3: TGTGCCAGCAGCCTATCTTACTACGAGCAGTACTTC.

The chain joins TRBV6-6 to TRBJ2-1; TRBD1 agrees at 8 bases. There are 16 residues in the CDR3. V lost 7 bases and J lost 2; bases outside the gene matches: 10. Germline CDR1 is MNHNY and CDR2 is SVGAGI (reference sequence). CDR3 sequence (DNA): TGTGCCAGCATTCCTCACACAGGGGGAACCTACAATGAGCAGTTCTTC. Amino acids: CASIPHTGGTYNEQFF.

The V call is TRBV9, the J call TRBJ2-7; 7 nucleotides line up with TRBD2. The J segment lost 1 base and the V segment lost 2 bases, leaving 3 bases of the junction unmatched. CDR1 is SGDLS, CDR2 YYNGEE, per germline. CDR3 length: 14 residues. The CDR3 sequence is CASSVTSLSYEQYF. The DNA of the CDR3 is TGTGCCAGCAGCGTGACTAGCCTATCCTACGAGCAGTACTTC.

The chain has TRBV18 and TRBJ1-2; D might be TRBD1 (6 bases). Trimming shortened V by 2 bases and J by 8 bases, and 12 bases separated the two germline ends. The germline gives CDR1 KGHSH, CDR2 LQKENI. The CDR3 totals 13 residues. The CDR3 nucleotides are TGTGCCAGCTCACCAGACAGGCAGAAGGGCTACACCTTC. This encodes CASSPDRQKGYTF.

This chain connects TRBV5-8 to TRBJ2-3; 10 bases align to TRBD2. Germline loops: CDR1 SGHTS, CDR2 YDEGEE. V gave up 1 base and J gave up 2 bases; unmatched junction bases: 13. This CDR3 is 19 amino acids long. The CDR3 here is CASSLNVIFGTSATDTQYF. The DNA for the CDR3 is TGTGCCAGCAGCTTGAATGTAATTTTTGGGACTAGCGCCACAGATACGCAGTATTTT.

The count of this clone is one. Here the CDR3 reads CASSLGGWSGQERSTEAFF. In nucleotides, the CDR3 is TGTGCCAGCAGCTTGGGGGGTTGGTCGGGACAGGAACGGTCCACTGAAGCTTTCTTT. The V gene is TRBV5-6, the J gene TRBJ1-1; 8 bases fit TRBD1. With 0 bases clipped from V and 4 bases from J, the junction kept 17 bases outside the gene matches. The germline CDR1 and CDR2 sequences are SGHDT and YYEEEE. The CDR3 is 19 residues long.

This clone was observed a handful of times. The rearrangement joins TRBV15 to TRBJ1-1, with D unresolved. The CDR3 length is 11 residues. The V end lost 0 bases, the J end lost 9 bases, and 5 bases lay between the germline ends. Germline CDR1 is LNHNV and CDR2 is YYDKDF (reference sequence). The CDR3 region is CATSRELQAFF. The CDR3 DNA sequence: TGTGCCACCAGCAGAGAGTTGCAAGCTTTCTTT.

This clone came up once. This chain joins TRBV19 and TRBJ2-1; TRBD2 matches at 13 bases. With 5 bases clipped from V and 9 bases from J, the junction kept 10 bases outside the gene matches. Germline V gene lookup returns CDR1 LNHDA and CDR2 SQIVND (reference sequence). CDR3 length equals 16 residues. The CDR3 nucleotides are TGTGCCAGTAGTCTCGGACTAGCGGGAGAGGACGGTGAGCAGTTCTTC. Residues: CASSLGLAGEDGEQFF. Full variable domain (outside the CDR3, taken from reference TRBV19 and TRBJ2-1): DGGITQSPKYLFRKEGQNVTLSCEQNLNHDAMYWYRQDPGQGLRLIYYSQIVNDFQKGDIAEGYSVSREKKESFPLTVTSAQKNPTAFYLCASSLGLAGEDGEQFFGPGTRLTVL.

V usage is TRBV29-1 and J usage is TRBJ1-2, with TRBD1 as a possible D gene (5 bases). The germline CDR1 and CDR2 sequences are SQVTM and ANQGSEA. The CDR3 extends over 13 amino acids. V was pared by 5 bases and J by 5 bases, with 15 bases between. The CDR3 DNA reads TGCAGCGTTTTCCTCCGGGACTTTTATGGCTACACCTTC. This gives the protein CSVFLRDFYGYTF.